This T cell receptor beta chain was captured in a study of shared clonotypes between healthy human individuals. The data were produced by immunoSEQ multiplex PCR, yet TCRdb's version contains in-frame clones alone and is incomplete. The table includes fewer than 850,000 clones, 90% detected once. There are 16 residues in the CDR3. V was pared by 0 bases and J by 6 bases, with 17 bases between. Germline CDR1 reads MNHEY; CDR2 reads SVGAGI. The chain uses TRBV6-5 and TRBJ1-2; perhaps TRBD1 as D (6 bases). The source is a man aged 18 to 30 in good health. Some clones in this sample may be carry-over from other donors' samples. Sequenced material: memory CD8+ T cells from PBMCs. Subset indicated: CD45RO+ cells pooled with CCR7-negative TemRA cells. The CDR3 nucleotides read TGTGCCAGCAGTTACTCGATTTTTGGGGGCGAAAATGGCTACACCTTC. It is translated as CASSYSIFGGENGYTF.